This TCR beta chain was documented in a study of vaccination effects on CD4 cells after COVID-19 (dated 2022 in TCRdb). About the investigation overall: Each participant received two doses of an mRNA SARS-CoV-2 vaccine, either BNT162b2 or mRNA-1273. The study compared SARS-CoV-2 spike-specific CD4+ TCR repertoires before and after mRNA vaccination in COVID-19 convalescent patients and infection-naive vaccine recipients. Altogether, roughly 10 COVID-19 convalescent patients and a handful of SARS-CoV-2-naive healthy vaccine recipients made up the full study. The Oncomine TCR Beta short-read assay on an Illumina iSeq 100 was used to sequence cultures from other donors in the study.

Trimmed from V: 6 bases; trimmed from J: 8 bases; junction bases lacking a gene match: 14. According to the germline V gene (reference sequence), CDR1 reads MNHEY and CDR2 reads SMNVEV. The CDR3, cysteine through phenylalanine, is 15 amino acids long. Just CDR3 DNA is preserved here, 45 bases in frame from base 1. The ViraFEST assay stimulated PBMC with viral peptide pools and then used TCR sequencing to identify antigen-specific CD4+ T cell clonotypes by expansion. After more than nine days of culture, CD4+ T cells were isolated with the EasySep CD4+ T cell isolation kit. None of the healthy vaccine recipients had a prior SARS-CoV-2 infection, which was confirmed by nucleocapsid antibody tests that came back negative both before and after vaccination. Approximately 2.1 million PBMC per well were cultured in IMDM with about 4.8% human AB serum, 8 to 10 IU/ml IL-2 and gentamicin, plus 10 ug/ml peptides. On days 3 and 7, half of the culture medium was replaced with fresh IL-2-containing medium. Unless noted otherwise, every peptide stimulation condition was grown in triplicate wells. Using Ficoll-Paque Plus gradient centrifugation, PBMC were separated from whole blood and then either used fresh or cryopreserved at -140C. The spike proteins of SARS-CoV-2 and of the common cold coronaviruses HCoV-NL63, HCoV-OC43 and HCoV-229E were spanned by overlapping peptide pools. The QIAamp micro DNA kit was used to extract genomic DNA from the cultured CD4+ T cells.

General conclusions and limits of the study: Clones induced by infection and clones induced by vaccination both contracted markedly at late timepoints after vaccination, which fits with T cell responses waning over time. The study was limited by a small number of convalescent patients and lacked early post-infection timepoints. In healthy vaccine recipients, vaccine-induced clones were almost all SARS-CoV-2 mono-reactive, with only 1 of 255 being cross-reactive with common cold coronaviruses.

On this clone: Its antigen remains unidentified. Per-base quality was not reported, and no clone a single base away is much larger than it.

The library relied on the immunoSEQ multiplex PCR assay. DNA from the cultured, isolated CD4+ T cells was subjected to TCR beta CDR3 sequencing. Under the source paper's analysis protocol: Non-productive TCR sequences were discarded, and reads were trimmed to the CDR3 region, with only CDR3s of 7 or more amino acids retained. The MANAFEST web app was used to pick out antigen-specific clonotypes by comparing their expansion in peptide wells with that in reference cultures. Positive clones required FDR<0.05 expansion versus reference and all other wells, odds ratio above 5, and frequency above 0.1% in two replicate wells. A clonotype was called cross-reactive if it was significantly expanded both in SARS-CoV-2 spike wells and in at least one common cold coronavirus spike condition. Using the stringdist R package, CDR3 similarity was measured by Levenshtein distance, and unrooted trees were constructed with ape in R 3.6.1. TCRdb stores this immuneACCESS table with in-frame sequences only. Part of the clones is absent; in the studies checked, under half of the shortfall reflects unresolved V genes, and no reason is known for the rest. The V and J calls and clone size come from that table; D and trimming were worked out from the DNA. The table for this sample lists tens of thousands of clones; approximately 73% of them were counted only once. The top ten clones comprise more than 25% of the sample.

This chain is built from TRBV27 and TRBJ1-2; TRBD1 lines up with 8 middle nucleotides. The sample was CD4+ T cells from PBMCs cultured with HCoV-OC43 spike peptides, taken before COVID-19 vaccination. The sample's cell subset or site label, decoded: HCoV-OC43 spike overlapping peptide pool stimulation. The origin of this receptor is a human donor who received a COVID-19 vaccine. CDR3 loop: CASSSLGQGHRGYTF. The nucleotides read TGTGCCAGCAGCTCCCTCGGACAGGGTCATCGGGGCTACACCTTC.